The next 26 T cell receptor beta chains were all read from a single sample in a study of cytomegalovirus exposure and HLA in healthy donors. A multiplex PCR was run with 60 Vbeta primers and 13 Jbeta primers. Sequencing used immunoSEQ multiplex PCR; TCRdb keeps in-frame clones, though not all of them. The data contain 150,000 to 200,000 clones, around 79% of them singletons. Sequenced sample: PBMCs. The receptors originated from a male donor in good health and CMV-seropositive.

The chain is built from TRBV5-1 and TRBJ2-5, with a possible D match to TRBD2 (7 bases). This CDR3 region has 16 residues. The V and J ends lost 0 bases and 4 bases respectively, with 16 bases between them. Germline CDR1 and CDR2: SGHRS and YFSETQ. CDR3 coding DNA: TGCGCCAGCAGCTTGGGCCAATGGGGGGGCCTAGAGACCCAGTACTTC. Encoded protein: CASSLGQWGGLETQYF.

CDR3 in amino acids: CASSLSGGNSYEQYF. In nucleotides, the CDR3 is TGTGCCAGCAGCTTAAGCGGGGGGAACTCCTACGAGCAGTACTTC. The chain couples TRBV7-2 to TRBJ2-7; 9 bases match TRBD2. The length of the CDR3 is 15 residues. Trimming cost V 2 bases and J 0 bases; bases outside gene matches: 2. Germline lookup yields CDR1 SGHTA and CDR2 FQGNSA. Drawing the rest from reference TRBV7-2 and TRBJ2-7, the complete variable domain is GAGVSQSPSNKVTEKGKDVELRCDPISGHTALYWYRQSLGQGLEFLIYFQGNSAPDKSGLPSDRFSAERTGGSVSTLTIQRTQQEDSAVYLCASSLSGGNSYEQYFGPGTRLTVT.

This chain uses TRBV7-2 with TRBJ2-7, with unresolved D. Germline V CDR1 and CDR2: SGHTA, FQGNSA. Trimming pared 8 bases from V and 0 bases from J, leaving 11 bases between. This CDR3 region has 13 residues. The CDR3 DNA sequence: TGTGCCAGCGGCCAAGCGAGCTCCTACGAGCAGTACTTC. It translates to CASGQASSYEQYF. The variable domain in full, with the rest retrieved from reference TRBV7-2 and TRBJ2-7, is GAGVSQSPSNKVTEKGKDVELRCDPISGHTALYWYRQSLGQGLEFLIYFQGNSAPDKSGLPSDRFSAERTGGSVSTLTIQRTQQEDSAVYLCASGQASSYEQYFGPGTRLTVT.

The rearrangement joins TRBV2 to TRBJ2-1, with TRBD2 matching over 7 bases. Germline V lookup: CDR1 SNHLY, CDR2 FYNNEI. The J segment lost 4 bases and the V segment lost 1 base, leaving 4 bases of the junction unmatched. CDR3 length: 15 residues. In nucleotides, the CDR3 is TGTGCCAGCAGTGAAGGGGGGGGGATTTACAATGAGCAGTTCTTC. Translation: CASSEGGGIYNEQFF.

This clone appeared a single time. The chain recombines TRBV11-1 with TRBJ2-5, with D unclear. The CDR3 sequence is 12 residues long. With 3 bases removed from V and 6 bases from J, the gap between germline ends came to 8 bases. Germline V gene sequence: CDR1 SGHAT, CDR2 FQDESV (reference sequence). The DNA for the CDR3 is TGTGCCAGCAGCTTGGAGCGACAGACCCAGTACTTC. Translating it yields CASSLERQTQYF. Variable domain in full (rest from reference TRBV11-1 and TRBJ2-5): EAEVAQSPRYKITEKSQAVAFWCDPISGHATLYWYRQILGQGPELLVQFQDESVVDDSQLPKDRFSAERLKGVDSTLKIQPAELGDSAMYLCASSLERQTQYFGPGTRLLVL.

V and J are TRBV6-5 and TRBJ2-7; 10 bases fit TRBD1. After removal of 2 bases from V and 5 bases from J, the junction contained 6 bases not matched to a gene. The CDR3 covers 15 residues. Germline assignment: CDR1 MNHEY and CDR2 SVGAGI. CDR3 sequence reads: CASSYLATGGDEQYF. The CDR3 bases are TGTGCCAGCAGTTACCTCGCGACAGGGGGCGACGAGCAGTACTTC.

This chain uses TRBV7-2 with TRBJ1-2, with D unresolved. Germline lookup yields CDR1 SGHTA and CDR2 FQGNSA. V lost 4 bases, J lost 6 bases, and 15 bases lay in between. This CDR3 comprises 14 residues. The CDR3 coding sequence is TGTGCCAGCAGCTCCCTAGTCGGCGTGGATGGCTACACCTTC. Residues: CASSSLVGVDGYTF.

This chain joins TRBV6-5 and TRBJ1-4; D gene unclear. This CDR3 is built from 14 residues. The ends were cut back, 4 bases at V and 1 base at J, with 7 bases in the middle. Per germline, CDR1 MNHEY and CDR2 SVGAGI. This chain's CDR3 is CASSFPGTNEKLFF. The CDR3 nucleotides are TGTGCCAGCAGTTTCCCAGGAACTAATGAAAAACTGTTTTTT.

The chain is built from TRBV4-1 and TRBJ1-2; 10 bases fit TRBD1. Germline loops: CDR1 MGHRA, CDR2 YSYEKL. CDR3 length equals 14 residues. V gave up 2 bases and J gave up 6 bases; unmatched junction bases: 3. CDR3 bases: TGCGCCAGCAGCCAACCGGGACAGGGGAATGGCTACACCTTC. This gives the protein CASSQPGQGNGYTF.

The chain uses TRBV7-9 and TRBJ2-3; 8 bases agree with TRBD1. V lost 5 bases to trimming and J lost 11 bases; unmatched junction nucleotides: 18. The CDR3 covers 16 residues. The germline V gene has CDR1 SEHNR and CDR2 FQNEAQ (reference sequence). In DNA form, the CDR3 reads TGTGCCAGCAGCCTCCCCCGGACAGGGAGCAATCTCCAGCAGTATTTT. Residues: CASSLPRTGSNLQQYF.

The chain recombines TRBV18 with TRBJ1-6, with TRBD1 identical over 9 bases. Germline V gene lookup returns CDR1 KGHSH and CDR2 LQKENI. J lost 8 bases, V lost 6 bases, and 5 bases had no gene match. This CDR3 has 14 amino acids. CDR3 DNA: TGTGCCAGCTCCCAGGGACAGGGACATTCACCCCTCCACTTT. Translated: CASSQGQGHSPLHF.

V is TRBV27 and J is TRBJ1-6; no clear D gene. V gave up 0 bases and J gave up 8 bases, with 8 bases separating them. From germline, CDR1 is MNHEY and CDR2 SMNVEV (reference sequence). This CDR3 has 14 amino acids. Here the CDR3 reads CASSLSPGYSPLHF. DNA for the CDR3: TGTGCCAGCAGTTTATCGCCAGGTTATTCACCCCTCCACTTT.

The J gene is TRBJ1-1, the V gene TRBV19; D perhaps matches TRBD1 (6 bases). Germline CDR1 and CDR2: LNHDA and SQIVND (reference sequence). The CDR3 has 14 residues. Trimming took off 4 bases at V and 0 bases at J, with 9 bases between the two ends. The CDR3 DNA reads TGTGCCAGTAGTACATACAGGGTGAACACTGAAGCTTTCTTT. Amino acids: CASSTYRVNTEAFF.

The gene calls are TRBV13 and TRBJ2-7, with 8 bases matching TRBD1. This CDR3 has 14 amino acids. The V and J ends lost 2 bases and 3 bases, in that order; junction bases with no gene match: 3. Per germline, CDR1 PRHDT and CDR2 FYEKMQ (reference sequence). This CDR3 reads CASSLQQGDYEQYF. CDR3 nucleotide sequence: TGTGCCAGCAGCTTACAACAGGGGGACTACGAGCAGTACTTC. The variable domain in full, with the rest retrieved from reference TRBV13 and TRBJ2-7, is AAGVIQSPRHLIKEKRETATLKCYPIPRHDTVYWYQQGPGQDPQFLISFYEKMQSDKGSIPDRFSAQQFSDYHSELNMSSLELGDSALYFCASSLQQGDYEQYFGPGTRLTVT.

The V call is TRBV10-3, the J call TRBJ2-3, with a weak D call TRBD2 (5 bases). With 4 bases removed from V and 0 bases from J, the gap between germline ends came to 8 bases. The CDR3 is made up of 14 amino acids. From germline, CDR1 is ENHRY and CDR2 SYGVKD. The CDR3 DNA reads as TGTGCCATCAGTGTAGCGACTAGCACAGATACGCAGTATTTT. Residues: CAISVATSTDTQYF.

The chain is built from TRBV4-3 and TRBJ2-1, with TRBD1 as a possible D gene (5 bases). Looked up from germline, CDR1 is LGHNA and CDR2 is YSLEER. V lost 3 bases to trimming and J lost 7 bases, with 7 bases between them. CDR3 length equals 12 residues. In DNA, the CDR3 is TGCGCCAGCAGCCACGCAGGGAATGAGCAGTTCTTC. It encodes CASSHAGNEQFF.

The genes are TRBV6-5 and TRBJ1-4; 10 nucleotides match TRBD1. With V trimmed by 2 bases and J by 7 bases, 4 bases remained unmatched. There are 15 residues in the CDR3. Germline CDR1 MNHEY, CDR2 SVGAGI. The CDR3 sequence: CASSYGGTGAEKLFF. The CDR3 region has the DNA TGTGCCAGCAGTTACGGGGGGACAGGGGCTGAAAAACTGTTTTTT.

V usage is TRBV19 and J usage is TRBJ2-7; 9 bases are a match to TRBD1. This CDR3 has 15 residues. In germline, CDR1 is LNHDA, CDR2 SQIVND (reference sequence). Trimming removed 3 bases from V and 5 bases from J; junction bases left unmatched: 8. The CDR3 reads CASSMGDRAINEQYF. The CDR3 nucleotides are TGTGCCAGTAGTATGGGGGACAGGGCAATCAACGAGCAGTACTTC.

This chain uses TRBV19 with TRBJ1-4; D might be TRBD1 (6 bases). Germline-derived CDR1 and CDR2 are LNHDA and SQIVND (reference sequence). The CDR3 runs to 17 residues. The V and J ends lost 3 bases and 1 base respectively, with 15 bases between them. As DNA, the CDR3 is TGTGCCAGTAGTATCGCGGCCCCGACAGGAACTAATGAAAAACTGTTTTTT. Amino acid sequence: CASSIAAPTGTNEKLFF.

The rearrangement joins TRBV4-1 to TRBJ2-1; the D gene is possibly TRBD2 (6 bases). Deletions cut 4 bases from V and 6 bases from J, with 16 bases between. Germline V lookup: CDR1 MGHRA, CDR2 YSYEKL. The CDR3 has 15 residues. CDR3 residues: CASSPSAGKSNEQFF. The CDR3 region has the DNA TGCGCCAGCAGCCCCTCCGCGGGAAAAAGCAATGAGCAGTTCTTC.

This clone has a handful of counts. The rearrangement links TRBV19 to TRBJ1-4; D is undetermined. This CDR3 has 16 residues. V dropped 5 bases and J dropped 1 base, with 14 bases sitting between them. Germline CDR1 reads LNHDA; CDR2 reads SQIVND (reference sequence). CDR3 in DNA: TGTGCCAGTAGTCAAACTCGGGGAGGAACTAATGAAAAACTGTTTTTT. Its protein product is CASSQTRGGTNEKLFF.

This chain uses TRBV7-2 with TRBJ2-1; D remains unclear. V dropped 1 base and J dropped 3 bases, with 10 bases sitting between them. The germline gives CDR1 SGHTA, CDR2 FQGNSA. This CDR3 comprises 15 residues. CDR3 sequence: CASSLVESLYNEQFF. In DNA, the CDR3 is TGTGCCAGCAGCTTAGTAGAGTCCCTCTACAATGAGCAGTTCTTC.

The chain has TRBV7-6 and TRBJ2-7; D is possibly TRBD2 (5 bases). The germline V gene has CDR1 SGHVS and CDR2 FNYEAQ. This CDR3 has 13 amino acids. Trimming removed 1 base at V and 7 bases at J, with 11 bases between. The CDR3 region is CASSLDRGREQYF. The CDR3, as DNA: TGTGCCAGCAGCTTAGACAGAGGGCGAGAGCAGTACTTC.

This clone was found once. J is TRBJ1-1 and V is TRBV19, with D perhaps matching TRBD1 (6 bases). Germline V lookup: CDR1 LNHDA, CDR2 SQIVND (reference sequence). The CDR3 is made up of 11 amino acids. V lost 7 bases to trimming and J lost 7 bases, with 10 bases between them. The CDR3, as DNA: TGTGCCAGTATGACAGGAGTTGAAGCTTTCTTT. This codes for CASMTGVEAFF.

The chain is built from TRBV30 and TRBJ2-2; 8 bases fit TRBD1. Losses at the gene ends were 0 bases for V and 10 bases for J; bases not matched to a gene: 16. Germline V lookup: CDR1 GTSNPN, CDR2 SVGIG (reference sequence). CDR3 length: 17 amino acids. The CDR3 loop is CAWSVIRGAGGLPELFF. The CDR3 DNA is TGTGCCTGGAGTGTAATTAGGGGGGCAGGGGGCCTTCCGGAGCTGTTTTTT.

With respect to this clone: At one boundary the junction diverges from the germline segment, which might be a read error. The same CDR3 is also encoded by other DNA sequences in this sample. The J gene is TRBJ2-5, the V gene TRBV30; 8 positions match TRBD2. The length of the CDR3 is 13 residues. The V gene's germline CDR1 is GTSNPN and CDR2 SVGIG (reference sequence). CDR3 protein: CAWSVGGGPPEDF. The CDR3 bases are TGCGCCTGGAGTGTCGGCGGGGGGCCCCCCGAGGACTTC.